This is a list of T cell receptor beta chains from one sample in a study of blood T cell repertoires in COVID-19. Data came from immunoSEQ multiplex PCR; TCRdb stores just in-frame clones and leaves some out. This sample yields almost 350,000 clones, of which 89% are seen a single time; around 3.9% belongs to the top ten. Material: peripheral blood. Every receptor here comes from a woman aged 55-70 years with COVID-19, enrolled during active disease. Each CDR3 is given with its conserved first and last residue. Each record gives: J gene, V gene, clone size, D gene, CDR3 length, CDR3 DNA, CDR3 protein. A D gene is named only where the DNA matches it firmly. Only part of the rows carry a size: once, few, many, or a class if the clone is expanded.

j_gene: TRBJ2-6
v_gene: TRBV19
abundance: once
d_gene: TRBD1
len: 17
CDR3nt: TGTGCCAGTAGGTCCCCGGGACAGGCTACGGGGGCCAACGTCCTGACTTTC
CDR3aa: CASRSPGQATGANVLTF

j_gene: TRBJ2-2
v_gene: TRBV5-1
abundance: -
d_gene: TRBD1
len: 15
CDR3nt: TGCGCCAGCAGCCCGGACAGGGCCGGCACCGGGGAGCTGTTTTTT
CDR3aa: CASSPDRAGTGELFF

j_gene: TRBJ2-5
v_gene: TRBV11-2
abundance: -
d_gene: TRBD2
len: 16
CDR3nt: TGTGCCAGCAGCCTGACTAGCGGGGGAGGCGGGGAGACCCAGTACTTC
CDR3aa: CASSLTSGGGGETQYF

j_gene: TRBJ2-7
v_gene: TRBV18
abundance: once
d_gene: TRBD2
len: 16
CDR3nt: TGTGCCAGCTCACCCTTCCCGGGGGGGCCTAAGGACGAGCAGTACTTC
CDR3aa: CASSPFPGGPKDEQYF

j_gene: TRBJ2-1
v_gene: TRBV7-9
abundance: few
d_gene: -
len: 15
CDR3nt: TGTGCCAGCAGCTTCGGGCAGGGCCTGTCGAATGAGCAGTTCTTC
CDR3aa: CASSFGQGLSNEQFF

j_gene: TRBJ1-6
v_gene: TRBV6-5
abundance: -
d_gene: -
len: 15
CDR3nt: TGTGCCAGCAGGGATCCGGGACGGGGGACTACACCCCTCCACTTT
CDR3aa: CASRDPGRGTTPLHF

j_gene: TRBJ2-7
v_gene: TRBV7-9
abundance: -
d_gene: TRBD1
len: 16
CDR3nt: TGTGCCAGCAGCCCCTCGACCGGGACAGGGGGCTACGAGCAGTACTTC
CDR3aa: CASSPSTGTGGYEQYF

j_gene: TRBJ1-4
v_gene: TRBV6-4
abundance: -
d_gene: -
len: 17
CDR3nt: TGTGCCAGCAGTGCCCCGAGGGGGGGGGCGCATAATGAAAAACTGTTTTTT
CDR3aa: CASSAPRGGAHNEKLFF

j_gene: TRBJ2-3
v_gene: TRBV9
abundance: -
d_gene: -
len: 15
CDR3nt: TGTGCCAGCAGCCCAGATGCCATTAGCACAGATACGCAGTATTTT
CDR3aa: CASSPDAISTDTQYF

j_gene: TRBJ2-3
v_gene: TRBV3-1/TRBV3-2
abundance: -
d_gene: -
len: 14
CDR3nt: TGTGCCAGCAGCCCCCGGGACTTCACAGATACGCAGTATTTT
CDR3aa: CASSPRDFTDTQYF

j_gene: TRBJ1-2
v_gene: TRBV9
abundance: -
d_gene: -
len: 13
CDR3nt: TGTGCCAGCAGAAGTAATCAGGGGTATGGCTACACCTTC
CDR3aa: CASRSNQGYGYTF

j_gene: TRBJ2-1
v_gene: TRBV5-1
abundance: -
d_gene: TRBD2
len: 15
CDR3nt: TGCGCCAGCAGCGGTCTAGCGGGGGGGCCAAATGAGCAGTTCTTC
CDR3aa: CASSGLAGGPNEQFF

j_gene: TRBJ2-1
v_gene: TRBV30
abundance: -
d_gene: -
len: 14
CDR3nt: TGTGCCTGGAATACAGGGCAATACTACAATGAGCAGTTCTTC
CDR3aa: CAWNTGQYYNEQFF

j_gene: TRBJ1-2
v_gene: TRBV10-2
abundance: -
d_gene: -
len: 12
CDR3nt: TGCGCCAGCAGTGAAGGGGACTATGGCTACACCTTC
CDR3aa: CASSEGDYGYTF

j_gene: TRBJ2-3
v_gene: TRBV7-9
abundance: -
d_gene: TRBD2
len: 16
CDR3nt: TGTGCCAGCAGCTTAGTGACTAGCGGGGGGGCAGATACGCAGTATTTT
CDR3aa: CASSLVTSGGADTQYF

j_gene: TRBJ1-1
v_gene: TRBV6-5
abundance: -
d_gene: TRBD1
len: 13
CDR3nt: TGTGCCAGCAGTCCGCTACAGGGGGCTAAAGCTTTCTTT
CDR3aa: CASSPLQGAKAFF

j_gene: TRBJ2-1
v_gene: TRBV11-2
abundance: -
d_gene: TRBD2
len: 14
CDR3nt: TGTGCCAGCAGCTTAGGGGACTATTTCAATGAGCAGTTCTTC
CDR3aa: CASSLGDYFNEQFF

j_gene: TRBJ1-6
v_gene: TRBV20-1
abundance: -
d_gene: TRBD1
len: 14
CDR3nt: TGCAGTGCTAGTCTTTTAGGGGGCGGTTCACCCCTCCACTTT
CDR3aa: CSASLLGGGSPLHF

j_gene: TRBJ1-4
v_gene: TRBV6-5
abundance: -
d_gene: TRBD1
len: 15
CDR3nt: TGTGCCAGCAAACTTTCCACAGGGGGCCTAGAAAAACTGTTTTTT
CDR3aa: CASKLSTGGLEKLFF

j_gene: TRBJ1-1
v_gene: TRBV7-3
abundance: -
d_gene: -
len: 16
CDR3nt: TGTGCCAGCAGCTTAGGGGGGGTCGCGTCGGGCACTGAAGCTTTCTTT
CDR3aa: CASSLGGVASGTEAFF

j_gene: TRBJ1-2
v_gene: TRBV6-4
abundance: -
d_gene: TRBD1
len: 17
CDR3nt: TGTGCCAGCTCCGTGAGGACCGACAGGGGCGCCAGCGGTGGCTACACCTTC
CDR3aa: CASSVRTDRGASGGYTF

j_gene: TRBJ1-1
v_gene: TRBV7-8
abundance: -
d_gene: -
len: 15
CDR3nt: TGTGCCAGCAGCCTAATGGCGGGGGGTTCGGGGGAAGCTTTCTTT
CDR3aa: CASSLMAGGSGEAFF

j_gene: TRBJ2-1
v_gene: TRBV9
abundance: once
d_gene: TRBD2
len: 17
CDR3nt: TGTGCCAGCAGCGATTTCCGGGGTAGCGGGGGTTACAATGAGCAGTTCTTC
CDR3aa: CASSDFRGSGGYNEQFF

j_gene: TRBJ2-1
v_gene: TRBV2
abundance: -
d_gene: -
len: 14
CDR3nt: TGTGCCAGCACCCGTGCTAGCGTGATAAATGAGCAGTTCTTC
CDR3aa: CASTRASVINEQFF

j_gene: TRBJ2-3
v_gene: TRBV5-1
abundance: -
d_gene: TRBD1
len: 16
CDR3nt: TGCGCCAGCAGCTCGGGACAGGGCTTTATGACAGATACGCAGTATTTT
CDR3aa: CASSSGQGFMTDTQYF

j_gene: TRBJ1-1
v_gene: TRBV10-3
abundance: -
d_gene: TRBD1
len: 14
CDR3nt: TGTGCCATCAGTGAGGGGACAGTAAACACTGAAGCTTTCTTT
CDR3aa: CAISEGTVNTEAFF

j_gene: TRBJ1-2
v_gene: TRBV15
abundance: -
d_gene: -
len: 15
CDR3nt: TGTGCCACCAGCAGAGACCGGGTTGGGGGGTATGGCTACACCTTC
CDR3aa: CATSRDRVGGYGYTF

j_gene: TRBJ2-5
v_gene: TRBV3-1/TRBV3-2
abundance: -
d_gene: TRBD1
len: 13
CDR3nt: TGTGCCAGCAGACAGGGGTGGGCAGAGACCCAGTACTTC
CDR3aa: CASRQGWAETQYF

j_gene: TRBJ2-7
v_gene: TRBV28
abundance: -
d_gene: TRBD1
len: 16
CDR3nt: TGTGCCAGCAGTCAGTCTCCAGGGGGAGAGACCTACGAGCAGTACTTC
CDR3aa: CASSQSPGGETYEQYF

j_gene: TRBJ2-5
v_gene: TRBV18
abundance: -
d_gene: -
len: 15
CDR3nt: TGTGCCAGCTCGGACGGACAGACCGACCTCATGGCCCAGTACTTC
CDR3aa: CASSDGQTDLMAQYF

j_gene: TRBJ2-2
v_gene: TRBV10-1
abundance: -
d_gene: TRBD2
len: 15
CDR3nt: TGCGCCAGCTCTACTAGCGGGGGGCCCACCGGGGAGCTGTTTTTT
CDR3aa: CASSTSGGPTGELFF

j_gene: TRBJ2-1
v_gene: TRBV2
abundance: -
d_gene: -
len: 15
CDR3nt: TGTGCCAGCAGTGAAGCGGCCTCCGCCTACAATGAGCAGTTCTTC
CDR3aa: CASSEAASAYNEQFF

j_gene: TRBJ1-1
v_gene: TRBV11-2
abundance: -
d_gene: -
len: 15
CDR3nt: TGTGCCAGCAGCCCTATGCGGAGAATGAACACTGAAGCTTTCTTT
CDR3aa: CASSPMRRMNTEAFF

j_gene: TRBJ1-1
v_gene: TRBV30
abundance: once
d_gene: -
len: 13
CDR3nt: TGTGCCTGGAGTGACAGCCAGAACACTGAAGCTTTCTTT
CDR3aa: CAWSDSQNTEAFF

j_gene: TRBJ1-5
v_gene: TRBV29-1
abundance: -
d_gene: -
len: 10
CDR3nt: TGCAGCGTTCAGTATCAGCCCCAGCATTTT
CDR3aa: CSVQYQPQHF

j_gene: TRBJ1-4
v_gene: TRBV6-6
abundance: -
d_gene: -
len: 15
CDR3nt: TGTGCCAGCAGCCGCGGACAAGCAACTAATGAAAAACTGTTTTTT
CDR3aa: CASSRGQATNEKLFF

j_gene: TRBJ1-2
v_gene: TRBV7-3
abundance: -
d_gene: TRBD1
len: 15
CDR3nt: TGTGCCAGCAGCCCCAGCGGGGACAGGACAGAGGGCTACACCTTC
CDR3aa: CASSPSGDRTEGYTF

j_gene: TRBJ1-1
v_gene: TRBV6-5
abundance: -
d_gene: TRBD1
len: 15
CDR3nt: TGTGCCAGCAGTTTCGGGGGACAGAGTGGCACTGAAGCTTTCTTT
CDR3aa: CASSFGGQSGTEAFF

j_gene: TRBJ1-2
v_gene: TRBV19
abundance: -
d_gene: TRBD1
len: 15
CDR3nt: TGTGCCAGTAGTATATCCCGACAGGGGGTGTCTGGCTACACCTTC
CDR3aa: CASSISRQGVSGYTF

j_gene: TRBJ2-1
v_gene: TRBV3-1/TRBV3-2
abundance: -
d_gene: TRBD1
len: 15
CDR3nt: TGTGCCAGCAGCCAAGCGGGACAGGGGGCCGGTGAGCAGTTCTTC
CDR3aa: CASSQAGQGAGEQFF

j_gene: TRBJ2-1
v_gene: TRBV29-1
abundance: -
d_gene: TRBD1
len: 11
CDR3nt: TGCAGCGTTGGGGGGACAGATGGGCAGTTCTTC
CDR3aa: CSVGGTDGQFF

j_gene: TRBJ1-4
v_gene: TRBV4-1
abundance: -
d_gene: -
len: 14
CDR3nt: TGCGCCAGCAGCCAAGGGGGCCTGGGGGAAAAACTGTTTTTT
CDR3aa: CASSQGGLGEKLFF

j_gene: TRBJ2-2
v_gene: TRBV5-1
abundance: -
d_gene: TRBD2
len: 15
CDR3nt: TGCGCCAGCAGCTGGCGGACTAGGGGTCCCGGGGAGCTGTTTTTT
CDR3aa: CASSWRTRGPGELFF

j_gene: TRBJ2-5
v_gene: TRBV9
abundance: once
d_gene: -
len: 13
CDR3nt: TGTGCCAGCAGCGTGCGGGGCGGAGAGACCCAGTACTTC
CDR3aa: CASSVRGGETQYF

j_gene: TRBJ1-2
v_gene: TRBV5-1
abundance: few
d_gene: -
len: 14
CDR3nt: TGCGCCAGCAGCGGGCCATTATCATCCTTTGGCTACACCTTC
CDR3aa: CASSGPLSSFGYTF

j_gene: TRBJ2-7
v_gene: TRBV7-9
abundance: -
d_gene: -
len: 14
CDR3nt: TGTGCCAGCAGCTTACAGAGCGGTTCCTACGAGCAGTACTTC
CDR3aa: CASSLQSGSYEQYF

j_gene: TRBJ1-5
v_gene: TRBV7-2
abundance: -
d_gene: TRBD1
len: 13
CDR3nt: TGTGCCAGCAGCTTGGACAGGGACCAGCCCCAGCATTTT
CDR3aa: CASSLDRDQPQHF

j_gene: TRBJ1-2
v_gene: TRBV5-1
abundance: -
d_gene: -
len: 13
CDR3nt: TGCGCCAGCAGCTTGGATGGACAGTATGGCTACACCTTC
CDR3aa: CASSLDGQYGYTF

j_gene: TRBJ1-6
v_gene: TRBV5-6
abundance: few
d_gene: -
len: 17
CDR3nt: TGTGCCAGCAGCTTCGGACAGCCCAGCTCCTATAATTCACCCCTCCACTTT
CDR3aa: CASSFGQPSSYNSPLHF

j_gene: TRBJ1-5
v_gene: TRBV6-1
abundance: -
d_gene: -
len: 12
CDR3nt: TGTGCCAGCAGTGAACCGGGTCAGCCCCAGCATTTT
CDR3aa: CASSEPGQPQHF

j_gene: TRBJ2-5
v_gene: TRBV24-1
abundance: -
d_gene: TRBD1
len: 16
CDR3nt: TGTGCCACCAGTGATTTAGGTACAGGGGGCGGAGAGACCCAGTACTTC
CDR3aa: CATSDLGTGGGETQYF

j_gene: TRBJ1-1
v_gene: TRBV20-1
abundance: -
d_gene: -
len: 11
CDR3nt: TGCAGTGCCCCTCCCCACACTGAAGCTTTCTTT
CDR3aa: CSAPPHTEAFF

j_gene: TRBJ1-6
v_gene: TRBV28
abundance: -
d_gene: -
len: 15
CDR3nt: TGTGCCAGCAGTCCCTCAGGGAAGGGTAATTCACCCCTCCACTTT
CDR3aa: CASSPSGKGNSPLHF

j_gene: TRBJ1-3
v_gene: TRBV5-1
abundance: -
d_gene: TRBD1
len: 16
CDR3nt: TGCGCCAGCAGCCAACGACAGGGCGTTTCGGGAAACACCATATATTTT
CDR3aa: CASSQRQGVSGNTIYF